The rows below give T cell receptor beta chains drawn from one sample of a study of T cells in pancreatic ductal adenocarcinoma. Some clones are missing from TCRdb's copy, which holds only in-frame ones; the method was immunoSEQ multiplex PCR. Of about 97,000 clones listed, roughly 96% were seen once; the top ten hold roughly 3.1%. Source material: PBMCs. The receptors here all came from a human donor with pancreatic ductal adenocarcinoma. The CDR3 runs from the conserved cysteine through the conserved F or W. The order of the fields is V gene, D gene, clone size, J gene, CDR3 DNA, CDR3 protein. The D gene is left open where the match is weak. Rows give clone size only sometimes, using once, few, many, or a class for an expanded clone.

v_gene: TRBV11-2
d_gene: NA
abundance: NA
j_gene: TRBJ2-3
CDR3nt: TGTGCCAGCAGTTTAGGGGGGCCGCAGTATTTT
CDR3aa: CASSLGGPQYF

v_gene: TRBV5-6
d_gene: TRBD1
abundance: NA
j_gene: TRBJ1-4
CDR3nt: TGTGCCAGCAGCTTACTCTTTCCGGGACAGGGGAAAAAACTGTTTTTT
CDR3aa: CASSLLFPGQGKKLFF

v_gene: TRBV28
d_gene: TRBD1
abundance: NA
j_gene: TRBJ1-4
CDR3nt: TGTGCCAGCACGACAGGGGGAGAAGGTGAAAAACTGTTTTTT
CDR3aa: CASTTGGEGEKLFF

v_gene: TRBV2
d_gene: TRBD2
abundance: NA
j_gene: TRBJ2-1
CDR3nt: TGTGCCAGCAGCCGCCGGAGGGCGGGAGGGCAGAGCTCCTACAATGAGCAGTTCTTC
CDR3aa: CASSRRRAGGQSSYNEQFF

v_gene: TRBV29-1
d_gene: NA
abundance: NA
j_gene: TRBJ2-2
CDR3nt: TGCAGCGTTCGCACCCAGGACACAACCGGGGAGCTGTTTTTT
CDR3aa: CSVRTQDTTGELFF

v_gene: TRBV19
d_gene: TRBD2
abundance: NA
j_gene: TRBJ2-7
CDR3nt: TGTGCCAGTAGGGGTAGCGGGAGCCACGAGCAGTACTTC
CDR3aa: CASRGSGSHEQYF

v_gene: TRBV5-1
d_gene: NA
abundance: NA
j_gene: TRBJ1-1
CDR3nt: TGCGCCAGCAGCCTACAACCCGGGGGGGAAGCTTTCTTT
CDR3aa: CASSLQPGGEAFF

v_gene: TRBV29-1
d_gene: TRBD1
abundance: NA
j_gene: TRBJ2-3
CDR3nt: TGCAGCGTTGAGAGGGGGACAGGGGGCCCGGTCACAGATACGCAGTATTTT
CDR3aa: CSVERGTGGPVTDTQYF

v_gene: TRBV18
d_gene: NA
abundance: NA
j_gene: TRBJ2-3
CDR3nt: TGTGCCAGCTCACCCCCACAGATCACAGATACGCAGTATTTT
CDR3aa: CASSPPQITDTQYF

v_gene: TRBV28
d_gene: NA
abundance: few
j_gene: TRBJ2-7
CDR3nt: TGTGCCAGCAGTTCCCTCCCGAGGCAAAGCTCCTACGAGCAGTACTTC
CDR3aa: CASSSLPRQSSYEQYF

v_gene: TRBV6-6
d_gene: NA
abundance: NA
j_gene: TRBJ2-3
CDR3nt: TGTGCCAGCAGTTACCTCCAGGAAGTAAGAACTGATACGCAGTATTTT
CDR3aa: CASSYLQEVRTDTQYF

v_gene: TRBV28
d_gene: NA
abundance: NA
j_gene: TRBJ2-7
CDR3nt: TGTGCCTCAGGGGTCCCTGAACTTATCGAGCAGTACTTC
CDR3aa: CASGVPELIEQYF

v_gene: TRBV27
d_gene: NA
abundance: NA
j_gene: TRBJ1-4
CDR3nt: TGTGCCAGCAAAGGGGACAACGAAAAACTGTTTTTT
CDR3aa: CASKGDNEKLFF

v_gene: TRBV19
d_gene: TRBD2
abundance: NA
j_gene: TRBJ2-1
CDR3nt: TGTGCCAGTAAGCGGGGGGCCTCCTACAATGAGCAGTTCTTC
CDR3aa: CASKRGASYNEQFF

v_gene: TRBV5-4
d_gene: TRBD2
abundance: NA
j_gene: TRBJ2-1
CDR3nt: TGTGCCAGCAGCTTGGGGGCGGGAGCAGATGAGCAGTTCTTC
CDR3aa: CASSLGAGADEQFF

v_gene: TRBV30
d_gene: TRBD2
abundance: NA
j_gene: TRBJ2-1
CDR3nt: TGTGCCTGGAGTGTTTTCGGGAGGTATAGTGAGCAGTTCTTC
CDR3aa: CAWSVFGRYSEQFF

v_gene: TRBV5-1
d_gene: NA
abundance: NA
j_gene: TRBJ1-4
CDR3nt: TGCGCCAGCAGCTCTGCGGGATCAACTAATGAAAAACTGTTTTTT
CDR3aa: CASSSAGSTNEKLFF

v_gene: TRBV7-3
d_gene: NA
abundance: NA
j_gene: TRBJ2-1
CDR3nt: TGTGCCAGCAGCTTGGTAGCGGACAATGAGCAGTTCTTC
CDR3aa: CASSLVADNEQFF

v_gene: TRBV19
d_gene: NA
abundance: once
j_gene: TRBJ2-7
CDR3nt: TGTGCCAGTAGTATGACAGTCTCCTACGAGCAGTACTTC
CDR3aa: CASSMTVSYEQYF

v_gene: TRBV4-1
d_gene: TRBD2
abundance: NA
j_gene: TRBJ2-5
CDR3nt: TGCGCCAGCAGCCAAGATGGTCGCGGGAGAAGAGTAGAGACCCAGTACTTC
CDR3aa: CASSQDGRGRRVETQYF

v_gene: TRBV7-6
d_gene: TRBD2
abundance: NA
j_gene: TRBJ2-1
CDR3nt: TGTGCCAGCAGCTTAGAAGCGGGAGAAAACAATGAGCAGTTCTTC
CDR3aa: CASSLEAGENNEQFF

v_gene: TRBV10-1
d_gene: TRBD2
abundance: NA
j_gene: TRBJ2-7
CDR3nt: TGCGCCAGCAGACACTCCCGGGGGGGGAGGTACGAGCAGTACTTC
CDR3aa: CASRHSRGGRYEQYF